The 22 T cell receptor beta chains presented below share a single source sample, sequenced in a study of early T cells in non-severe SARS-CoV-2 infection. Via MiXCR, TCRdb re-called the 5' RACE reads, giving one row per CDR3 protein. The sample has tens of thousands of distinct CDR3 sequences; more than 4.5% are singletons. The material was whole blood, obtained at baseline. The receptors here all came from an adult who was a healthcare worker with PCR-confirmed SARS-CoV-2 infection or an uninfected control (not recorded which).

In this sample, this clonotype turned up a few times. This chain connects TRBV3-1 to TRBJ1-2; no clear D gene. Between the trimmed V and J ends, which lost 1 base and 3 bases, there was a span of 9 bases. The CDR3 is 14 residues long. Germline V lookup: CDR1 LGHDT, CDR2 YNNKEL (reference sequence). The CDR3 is CASSQARKDYGYTF. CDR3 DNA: TGTGCCAGCAGCCAAGCTCGGAAGGACTATGGCTACACCTTC.

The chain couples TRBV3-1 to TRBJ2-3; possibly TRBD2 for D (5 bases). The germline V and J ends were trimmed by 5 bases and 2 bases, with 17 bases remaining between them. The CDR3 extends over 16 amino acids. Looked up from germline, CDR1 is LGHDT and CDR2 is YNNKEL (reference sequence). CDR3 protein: CASSNTPAAYTDTQYF. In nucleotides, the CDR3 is TGTGCCAGCAGCAACACCCCAGCGGCATACACAGATACGCAGTATTTT.

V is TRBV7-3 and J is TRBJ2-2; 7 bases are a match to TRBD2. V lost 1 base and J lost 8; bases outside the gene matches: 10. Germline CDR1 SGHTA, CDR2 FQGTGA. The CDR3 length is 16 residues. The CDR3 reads CASSLNSRSGTGELFF. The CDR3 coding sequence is TGTGCCAGCAGCTTAAATAGTCGGAGCGGGACGGGGGAGCTGTTTTTT.

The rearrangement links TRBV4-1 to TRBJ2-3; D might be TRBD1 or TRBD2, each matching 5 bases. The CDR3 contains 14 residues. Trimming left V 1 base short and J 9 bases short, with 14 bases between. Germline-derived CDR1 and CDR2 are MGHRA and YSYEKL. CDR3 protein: CASSQVGTGQTQYF. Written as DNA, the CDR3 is TGCGCCAGCAGCCAAGTAGGAACGGGGCAGACGCAGTATTTT.

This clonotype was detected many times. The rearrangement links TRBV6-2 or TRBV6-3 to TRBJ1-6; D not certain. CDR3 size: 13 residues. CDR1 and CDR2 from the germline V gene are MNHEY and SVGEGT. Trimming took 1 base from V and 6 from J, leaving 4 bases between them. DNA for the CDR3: TGTGCCAGCAGTTACTTCGGTAATTCACCCCTCCACTTT. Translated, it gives CASSYFGNSPLHF.

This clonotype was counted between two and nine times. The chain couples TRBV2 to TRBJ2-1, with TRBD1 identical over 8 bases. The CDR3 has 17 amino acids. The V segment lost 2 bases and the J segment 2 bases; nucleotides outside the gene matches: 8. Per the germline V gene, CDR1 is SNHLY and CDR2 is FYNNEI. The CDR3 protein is CASSETLTGATYNEQFF. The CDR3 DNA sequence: TGTGCCAGCAGTGAAACCCTGACAGGGGCGACCTACAATGAGCAGTTCTTC.

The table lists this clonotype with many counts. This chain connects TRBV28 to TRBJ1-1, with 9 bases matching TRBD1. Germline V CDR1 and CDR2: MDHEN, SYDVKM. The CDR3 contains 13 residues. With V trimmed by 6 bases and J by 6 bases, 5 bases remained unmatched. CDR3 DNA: TGTGCCAGCAGGGACAGGGGTAGGCCTGAAGCTTTCTTT. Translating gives CASRDRGRPEAFF.

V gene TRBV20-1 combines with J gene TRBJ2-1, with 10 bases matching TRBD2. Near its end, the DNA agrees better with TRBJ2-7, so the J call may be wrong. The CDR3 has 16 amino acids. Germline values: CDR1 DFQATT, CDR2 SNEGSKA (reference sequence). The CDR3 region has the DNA TGCAGTGCTCGATATAGCGGGAGGCATCTCCTGAATGAGCAGTACTTC. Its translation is CSARYSGRHLLNEQYF.

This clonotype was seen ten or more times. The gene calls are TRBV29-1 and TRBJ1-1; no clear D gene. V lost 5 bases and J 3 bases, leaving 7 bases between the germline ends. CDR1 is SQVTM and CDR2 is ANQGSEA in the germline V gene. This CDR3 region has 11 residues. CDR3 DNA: TGCAGCGTTTGGTCAGACACTGAAGCTTTCTTT. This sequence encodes CSVWSDTEAFF.

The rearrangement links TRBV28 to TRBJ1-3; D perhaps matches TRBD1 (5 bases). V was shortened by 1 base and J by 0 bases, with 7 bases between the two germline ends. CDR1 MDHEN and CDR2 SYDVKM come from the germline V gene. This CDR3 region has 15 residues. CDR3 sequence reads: CASSLYRSSGNTIYF. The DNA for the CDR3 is TGTGCCAGCAGTTTATACAGGTCCTCTGGAAACACCATATATTTT.

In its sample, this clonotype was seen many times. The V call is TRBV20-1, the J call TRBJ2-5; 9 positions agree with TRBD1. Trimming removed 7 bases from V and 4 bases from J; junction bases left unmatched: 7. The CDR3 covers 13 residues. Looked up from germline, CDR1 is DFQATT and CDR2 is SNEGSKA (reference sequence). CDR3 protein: CSGRTGALETQYF. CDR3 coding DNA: TGCAGTGGGAGGACAGGGGCCTTAGAGACCCAGTACTTC.

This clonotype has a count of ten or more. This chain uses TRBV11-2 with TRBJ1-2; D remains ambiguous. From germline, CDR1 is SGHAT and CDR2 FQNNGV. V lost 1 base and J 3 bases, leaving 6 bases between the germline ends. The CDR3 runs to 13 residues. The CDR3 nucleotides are TGTGCCAGCAGCTTAGTTACAGACTATGGCTACACCTTC. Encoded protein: CASSLVTDYGYTF.

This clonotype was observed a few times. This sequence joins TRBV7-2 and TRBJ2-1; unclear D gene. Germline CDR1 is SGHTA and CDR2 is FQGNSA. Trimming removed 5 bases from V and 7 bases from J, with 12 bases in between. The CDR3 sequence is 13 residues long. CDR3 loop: CASSPLPRNEQFF. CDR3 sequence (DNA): TGTGCCAGCAGCCCACTCCCTCGTAATGAGCAGTTCTTC.

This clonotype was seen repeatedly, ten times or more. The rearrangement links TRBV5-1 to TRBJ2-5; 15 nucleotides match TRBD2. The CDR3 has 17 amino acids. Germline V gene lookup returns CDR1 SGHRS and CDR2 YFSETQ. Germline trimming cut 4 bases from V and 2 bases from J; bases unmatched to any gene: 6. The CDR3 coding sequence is TGCGCCAGCAGCCCGGGACTAGCGGGAGGAGAACAAGAGACCCAGTACTTC. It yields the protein CASSPGLAGGEQETQYF.

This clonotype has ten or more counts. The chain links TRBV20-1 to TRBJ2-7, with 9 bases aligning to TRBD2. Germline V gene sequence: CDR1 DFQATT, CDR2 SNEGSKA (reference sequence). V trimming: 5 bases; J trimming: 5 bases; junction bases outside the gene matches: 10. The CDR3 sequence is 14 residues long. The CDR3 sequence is CSALFLSGRDEQYF. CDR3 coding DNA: TGCAGTGCTCTTTTTCTTAGCGGGAGAGACGAGCAGTACTTC.

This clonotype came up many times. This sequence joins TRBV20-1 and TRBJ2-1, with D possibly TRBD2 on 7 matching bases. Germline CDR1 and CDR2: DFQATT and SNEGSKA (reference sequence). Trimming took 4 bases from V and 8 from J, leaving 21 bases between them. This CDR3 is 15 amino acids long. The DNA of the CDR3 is TGCAGTGCTACCGACAGGACTAGTTTCGGAGATGAGCAGTTCTTC. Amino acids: CSATDRTSFGDEQFF.

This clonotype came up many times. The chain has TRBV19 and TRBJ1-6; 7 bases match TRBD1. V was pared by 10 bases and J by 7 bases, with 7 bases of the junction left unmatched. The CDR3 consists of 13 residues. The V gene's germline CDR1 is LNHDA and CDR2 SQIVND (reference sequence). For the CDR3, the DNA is TGTGCCACCTCAGGGGGACCGAATTCACCCCTCCACTTT. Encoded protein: CATSGGPNSPLHF.

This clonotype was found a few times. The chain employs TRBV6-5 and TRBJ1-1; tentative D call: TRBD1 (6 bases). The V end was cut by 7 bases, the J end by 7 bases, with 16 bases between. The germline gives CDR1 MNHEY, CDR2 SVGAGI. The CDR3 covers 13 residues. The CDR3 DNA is TGTGCCAGCACCCCTCCGAGGGGGAATGAAGCTTTCTTT. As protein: CASTPPRGNEAFF.

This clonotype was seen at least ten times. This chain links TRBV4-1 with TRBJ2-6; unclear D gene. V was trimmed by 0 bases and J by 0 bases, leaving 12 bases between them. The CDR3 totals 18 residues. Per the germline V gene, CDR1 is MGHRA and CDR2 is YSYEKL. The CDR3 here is CASSQDGGTLSGANVLTF. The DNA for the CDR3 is TGCGCCAGCAGCCAAGACGGCGGAACACTCTCTGGGGCCAACGTCCTGACTTTC.

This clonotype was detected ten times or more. The CDR3 nucleotides read TGCAGTGCTAGAGGTACGACTAGCGGGAGTAACAATGAGCAGTTCTTC. Protein sequence: CSARGTTSGSNNEQFF. The chain is built from TRBV20-1 and TRBJ2-1, with TRBD2 identical over 12 bases. V dropped 1 base and J dropped 5; count of bases not matched to a gene: 6. The CDR3 length is 16 residues. Germline loops: CDR1 DFQATT, CDR2 SNEGSKA (reference sequence).

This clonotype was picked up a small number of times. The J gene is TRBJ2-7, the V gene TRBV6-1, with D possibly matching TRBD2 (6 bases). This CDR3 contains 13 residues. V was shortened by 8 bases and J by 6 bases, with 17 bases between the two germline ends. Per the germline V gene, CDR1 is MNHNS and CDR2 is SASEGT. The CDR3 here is CASRRDEWGEQYF. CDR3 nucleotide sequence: TGTGCCAGCCGGAGGGACGAGTGGGGCGAGCAGTACTTC.

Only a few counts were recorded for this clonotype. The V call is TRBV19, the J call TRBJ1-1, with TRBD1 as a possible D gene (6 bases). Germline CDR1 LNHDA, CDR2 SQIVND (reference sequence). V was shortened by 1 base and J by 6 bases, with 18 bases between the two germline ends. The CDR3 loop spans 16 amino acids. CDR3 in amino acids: CASSIVGHRVIAEAFF. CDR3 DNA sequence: TGTGCCAGTAGTATAGTTGGGCACAGGGTGATTGCTGAAGCTTTCTTT.